The present entry profiles one TCR beta chain with its context. Its antigen is unidentified. Here immunoSEQ multiplex PCR was the method, and the copy in TCRdb shows in-frame clones only, minus some. Here the sample spans 6,000 to 8,000 clones, about 75% being singletons. Trimming pared 5 bases from V and 3 bases from J, leaving 17 bases between. In germline, CDR1 is SGHTA, CDR2 FQGNSA. The CDR3 is 17 amino acids. This sample was taken from a study of chemoradiotherapy in HPV16-positive cancers. The wider study: Candidate HPV-specific T-cell clones and common TCR motifs came from functional assays in a couple of HPV16-positive patients.

Repertoires were sampled repeatedly during chemoradiotherapy. Study observations and caveats: HPV-specific T cells were functionally defined from only a couple of HPV16-positive patients. Better recurrence-free survival went with HPV-responsive T-cell expansion in HPV16-positive patients.

This specimen was collected from a patient who underwent chemoradiotherapy. The TCR was taken from a human donor with HPV-associated anogenital cancer. This rearrangement joins TRBV7-2 to TRBJ1-6; weak D call: TRBD1 (5 bases). The CDR3 loop is CASSLRLGAHYNSPLHF. The DNA for the CDR3 is TGTGCCAGCAGCCTCCGGCTCGGGGCCCACTATAATTCACCCCTCCACTTT.